Listed below are T cell receptor beta chains from one sample, sequenced in a study of radiotherapy plus CTLA-4 blockade in lung cancer. Sequencing was performed with immunoSEQ multiplex PCR; in TCRdb, only in-frame clones are kept and a portion is missing. The sample gives 47,000 or so clones, around 83% of which show up once; 25% to 35% is in the top ten. The source material was peripheral blood, sampled from a patient treated with radiotherapy plus ipilimumab. The receptor source for this set is a human donor with non-small cell lung cancer whose response to radiotherapy plus ipilimumab could not be evaluated. Each CDR3 is given with its conserved first and last residue. D genes are given only for firm matches. Clone size, where shown, is once, few, many, or a class for clones that have expanded.

J gene: TRBJ2-3; clone size: -; V gene: TRBV28; D gene: TRBD2; CDR3 DNA: TGTGCCAGCAGTTTAGGTAGGCTAGCGGGAGTAAGAGATACGCAGTATTTT; CDR3 protein: CASSLGRLAGVRDTQYF
J gene: TRBJ2-1; clone size: -; V gene: TRBV6-5; D gene: TRBD2; CDR3 DNA: TGTGCCAGCAGTTACGCTAGCGGGTTATACAATGAGCAGTTCTTC; CDR3 protein: CASSYASGLYNEQFF
J gene: TRBJ1-1; clone size: -; V gene: TRBV15; D gene: -; CDR3 DNA: TGTGCCACCAGCAGCGGCCTCAGAGCGTTCTCGAACACTGAAGCTTTCTTT; CDR3 protein: CATSSGLRAFSNTEAFF
J gene: TRBJ2-5; clone size: -; V gene: TRBV15; D gene: TRBD1; CDR3 DNA: TGTGCCACCAGCACCAGGACAGGGCGGCAGGAGACCCAGTACTTC; CDR3 protein: CATSTRTGRQETQYF
J gene: TRBJ2-5; clone size: -; V gene: TRBV2; D gene: TRBD2; CDR3 DNA: TGTGCCAGCATAGGAGAGCGGGAGACGGGGGAGACCCAGTACTTC; CDR3 protein: CASIGERETGETQYF
J gene: TRBJ1-2; clone size: -; V gene: TRBV21-1; D gene: -; CDR3 DNA: TGTGCCAGCAGAAGCTCCGGAGGCTATGGCTACACCTTC; CDR3 protein: CASRSSGGYGYTF
J gene: TRBJ2-3; clone size: -; V gene: TRBV7-9; D gene: -; CDR3 DNA: TGTGCCAGCAGCGCTCTTGATGGGGGGTTAAATACGCAGTATTTT; CDR3 protein: CASSALDGGLNTQYF
J gene: TRBJ1-5; clone size: -; V gene: TRBV4-1; D gene: TRBD1; CDR3 DNA: TGCGCCAGCAGCCAACGACAGGGAGATCAGCCCCAGCATTTT; CDR3 protein: CASSQRQGDQPQHF
J gene: TRBJ2-7; clone size: -; V gene: TRBV25-1; D gene: -; CDR3 DNA: TGTGCCAGCAGTGAATGTACGAGGAAAGACTCCTACGAGCAGTACTTC; CDR3 protein: CASSECTRKDSYEQYF
J gene: TRBJ1-5; clone size: -; V gene: TRBV15; D gene: -; CDR3 DNA: TGTGCCACCAGCAGAGGACTCAATCAGCCCCAGCATTTT; CDR3 protein: CATSRGLNQPQHF
J gene: TRBJ1-4; clone size: few; V gene: TRBV6-6; D gene: TRBD1; CDR3 DNA: TGTGCCAGCAGTTACTGGCAGGGGGGTGAAAAACTGTTTTTT; CDR3 protein: CASSYWQGGEKLFF
J gene: TRBJ1-5; clone size: -; V gene: TRBV19; D gene: -; CDR3 DNA: TGTGCCAGTAGTATAGACCTTTATCAGCCCCAGCATTTT; CDR3 protein: CASSIDLYQPQHF
J gene: TRBJ1-1; clone size: once; V gene: TRBV28; D gene: -; CDR3 DNA: TGTGCCAGCAGTCCAATCGGGGGAAACACTGAAGCTTTCTTT; CDR3 protein: CASSPIGGNTEAFF
J gene: TRBJ2-3; clone size: -; V gene: TRBV2; D gene: TRBD1; CDR3 DNA: TGTGCCAGCAGTTGGGACAGGACCCCAGATACGCAGTATTTT; CDR3 protein: CASSWDRTPDTQYF
J gene: TRBJ1-5; clone size: few; V gene: TRBV28; D gene: -; CDR3 DNA: TGTGCCAGCAGTTCCAGGGTTTATAGCAATCAGCCCCAGCATTTT; CDR3 protein: CASSSRVYSNQPQHF
J gene: TRBJ1-4; clone size: -; V gene: TRBV4-3; D gene: TRBD1; CDR3 DNA: TGCGCCAGCAGCCAAGATTCGGCAGGGGGCACTGAAAAACTGTTTTTT; CDR3 protein: CASSQDSAGGTEKLFF
J gene: TRBJ1-6; clone size: -; V gene: TRBV6-5; D gene: TRBD1; CDR3 DNA: TGTGCCAGCACCCTAACAGGGGGATCACCCCTCCACTTT; CDR3 protein: CASTLTGGSPLHF
J gene: TRBJ2-7; clone size: few; V gene: TRBV11-2; D gene: TRBD1; CDR3 DNA: TGTGCCAGCAGCCTACAGGGGGAGCAGTACTTC; CDR3 protein: CASSLQGEQYF
J gene: TRBJ2-2; clone size: -; V gene: TRBV28; D gene: -; CDR3 DNA: TGTGCCAGCAGTTTATTGGGGGCGCCGGACACCGGGGAGCTGTTTTTT; CDR3 protein: CASSLLGAPDTGELFF
J gene: TRBJ2-3; clone size: -; V gene: TRBV7-2; D gene: -; CDR3 DNA: TGTGCCAGCAGCTTAGGTGGGAGTCCTAGCACAGATACGCAGTATTTT; CDR3 protein: CASSLGGSPSTDTQYF
J gene: TRBJ2-1; clone size: -; V gene: TRBV6-5; D gene: -; CDR3 DNA: TGTGCCAGCAGTCCAACCGAGTCCCTGTACAATGAGCAGTTCTTC; CDR3 protein: CASSPTESLYNEQFF
J gene: TRBJ1-6; clone size: few; V gene: TRBV27; D gene: TRBD1; CDR3 DNA: TGTGCCAGCGGGACAGGGCCCGGCTCCTATAATTCACCCCTCCACTTT; CDR3 protein: CASGTGPGSYNSPLHF
J gene: TRBJ2-1; clone size: once; V gene: TRBV7-7; D gene: TRBD2; CDR3 DNA: TGTGCTAGCAGCTACGGACTAGCGGGAGTTGGCGAGCAGTTCTTC; CDR3 protein: CASSYGLAGVGEQFF
J gene: TRBJ2-7; clone size: -; V gene: TRBV14; D gene: TRBD2; CDR3 DNA: TGTGCCAGCAGCCAAGCGGTGGGGACTAGCGGCTACGAGCAGTACTTC; CDR3 protein: CASSQAVGTSGYEQYF
J gene: TRBJ2-6; clone size: -; V gene: TRBV7-3; D gene: TRBD1; CDR3 DNA: TGTGCCAGCAGCTTAACGGGGGCCACAGGGGGCTCTGGGGCCAACGTCCTGACTTTC; CDR3 protein: CASSLTGATGGSGANVLTF
J gene: TRBJ2-1; clone size: -; V gene: TRBV11-2; D gene: TRBD2; CDR3 DNA: TGTGCCAGCAGCTCTCGAGCGGGAGGGCCCTTGCAGTTCTTC; CDR3 protein: CASSSRAGGPLQFF
J gene: TRBJ2-2; clone size: -; V gene: TRBV5-4; D gene: TRBD1; CDR3 DNA: TGTGCCAGCAGCTCCGGACAGGGGGCCGAAACCGGGGAGCTGTTTTTT; CDR3 protein: CASSSGQGAETGELFF
J gene: TRBJ1-2; clone size: -; V gene: TRBV7-2; D gene: TRBD1; CDR3 DNA: TGTGCCAGCAGCTCCGGGACAGTCTATGGCTACACCTTC; CDR3 protein: CASSSGTVYGYTF
J gene: TRBJ1-5; clone size: -; V gene: TRBV2; D gene: -; CDR3 DNA: TGTGCCAGCAGTGGGGCCGGACAGAATCAGCCCCAGCATTTT; CDR3 protein: CASSGAGQNQPQHF
J gene: TRBJ1-3; clone size: medium-sized; V gene: TRBV4-3; D gene: TRBD1; CDR3 DNA: TGCGCCAGCAGCCCGCAAGCAGGGGGTTACTCTGGAAACACCATATATTTT; CDR3 protein: CASSPQAGGYSGNTIYF
J gene: TRBJ2-7; clone size: few; V gene: TRBV29-1; D gene: -; CDR3 DNA: TGCAGCGTTGAAGGGCGGCTATACGAGCAGTACTTC; CDR3 protein: CSVEGRLYEQYF
J gene: TRBJ2-1; clone size: -; V gene: TRBV28; D gene: -; CDR3 DNA: TGTGCCAGCAGTTTAAGCCCCTCCTACAATGAGCAGTTCTTC; CDR3 protein: CASSLSPSYNEQFF
J gene: TRBJ2-3; clone size: -; V gene: TRBV27; D gene: TRBD2; CDR3 DNA: TGTGCCAGCAGCCTGCGGGAGAAAGATACGCAGTATTTT; CDR3 protein: CASSLREKDTQYF
J gene: TRBJ2-7; clone size: -; V gene: TRBV29-1; D gene: -; CDR3 DNA: TGCAGCGTTGAAAGCGCCAGGGGGGACTCCTACGAGCAGTACTTC; CDR3 protein: CSVESARGDSYEQYF
J gene: TRBJ1-5; clone size: once; V gene: TRBV19; D gene: TRBD1; CDR3 DNA: TGTGCCAGCCGGGCCAAGGGACAGGGGTTTGGGCCCCAGCATTTT; CDR3 protein: CASRAKGQGFGPQHF
J gene: TRBJ2-2; clone size: -; V gene: TRBV11-3; D gene: -; CDR3 DNA: TGTGCCAGCAGCCCTCGGGACTTCTATAACACCGGGGAGCTGTTTTTT; CDR3 protein: CASSPRDFYNTGELFF